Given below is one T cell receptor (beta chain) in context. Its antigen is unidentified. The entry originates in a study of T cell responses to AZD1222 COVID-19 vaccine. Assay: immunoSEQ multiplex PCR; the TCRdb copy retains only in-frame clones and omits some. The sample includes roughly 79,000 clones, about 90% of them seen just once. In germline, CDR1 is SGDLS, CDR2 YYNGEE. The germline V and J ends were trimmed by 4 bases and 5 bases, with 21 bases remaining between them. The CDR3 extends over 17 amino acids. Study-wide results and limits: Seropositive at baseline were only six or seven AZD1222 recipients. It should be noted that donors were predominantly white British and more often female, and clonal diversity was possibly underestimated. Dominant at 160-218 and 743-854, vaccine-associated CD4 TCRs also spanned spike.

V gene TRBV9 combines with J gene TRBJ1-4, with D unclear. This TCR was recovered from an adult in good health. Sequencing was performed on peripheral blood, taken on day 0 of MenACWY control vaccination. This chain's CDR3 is CASSSYRGSLQNEKLFF. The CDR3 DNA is TGTGCCAGCAGCTCTTACCGCGGGTCCCTACAGAATGAAAAACTGTTTTTT. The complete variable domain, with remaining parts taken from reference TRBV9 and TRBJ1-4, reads DSGVTQTPKHLITATGQRVTLRCSPRSGDLSVYWYQQSLDQGLQFLIQYYNGEERAKGNILERFSAQQFPDLHSELNLSSLELGDSALYFCASSSYRGSLQNEKLFFGSGTQLSVL.